Described below is a single T cell receptor (beta chain) sequence and its context. The data were obtained in a study of blood T cells in healthy people across ages. RNA extraction gave at least 5.5 micrograms of total RNA per sample. With a J-beta primer mix and a sample-barcoded 5' primer, a second PCR ran about 7 to 12 cycles. TCRdb re-called the 5' RACE reads with MiXCR, one entry per CDR3 protein. This table has 1.5 million to 2 million distinct CDR3 sequences, less than 50% appearing once. Germline CDR1 is SGHDN and CDR2 is FVKESK. The CDR3 is 14 residues long. Deletions cut 4 bases from V and 3 bases from J, with 13 bases between.

The clonotype was recovered from a woman in her 40s in good health. The J gene is TRBJ2-7, the V gene TRBV14; a possible D gene is TRBD1 (6 bases). The source material was blood. CDR3: CASSRPGHRYEQYF. The CDR3 DNA sequence: TGTGCCAGCAGCCGACCGGGACACCGCTACGAGCAGTACTTC.